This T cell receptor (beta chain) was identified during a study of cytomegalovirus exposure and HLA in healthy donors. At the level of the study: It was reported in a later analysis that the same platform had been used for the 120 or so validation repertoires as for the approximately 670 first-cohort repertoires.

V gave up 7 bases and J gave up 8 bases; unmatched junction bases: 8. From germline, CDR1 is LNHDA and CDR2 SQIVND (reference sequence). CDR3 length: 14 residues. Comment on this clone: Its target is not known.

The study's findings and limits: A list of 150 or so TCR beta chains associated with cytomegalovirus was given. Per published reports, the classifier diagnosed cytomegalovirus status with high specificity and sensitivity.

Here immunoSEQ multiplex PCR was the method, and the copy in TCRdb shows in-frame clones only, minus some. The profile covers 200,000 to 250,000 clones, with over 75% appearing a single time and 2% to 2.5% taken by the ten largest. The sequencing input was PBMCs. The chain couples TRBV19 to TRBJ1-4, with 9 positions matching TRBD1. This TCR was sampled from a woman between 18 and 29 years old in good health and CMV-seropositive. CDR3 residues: CASKVGTGNEKLFF. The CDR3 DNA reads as TGTGCCAGTAAAGTCGGGACAGGGAACGAAAAACTGTTTTTT.